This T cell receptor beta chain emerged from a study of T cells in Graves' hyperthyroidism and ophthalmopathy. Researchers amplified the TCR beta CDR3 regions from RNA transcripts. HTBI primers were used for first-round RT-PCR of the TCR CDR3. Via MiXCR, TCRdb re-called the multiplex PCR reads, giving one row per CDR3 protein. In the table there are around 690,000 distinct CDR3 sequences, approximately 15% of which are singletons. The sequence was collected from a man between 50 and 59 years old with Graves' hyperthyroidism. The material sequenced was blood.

CDR3 coding DNA: TGTGCCAGCAGCCAAGTAGGGGGGTTTGAAGCTTTCTTT. Amino acid sequence: CASSQVGGFEAFF. The rearrangement links TRBV3-1 to TRBJ1-1, with D possibly TRBD1 on 6 matching bases. Germline values: CDR1 LGHDT, CDR2 YNNKEL (reference sequence). The CDR3 runs 13 residues. V dropped 1 base and J dropped 7 bases, with 10 bases sitting between them.